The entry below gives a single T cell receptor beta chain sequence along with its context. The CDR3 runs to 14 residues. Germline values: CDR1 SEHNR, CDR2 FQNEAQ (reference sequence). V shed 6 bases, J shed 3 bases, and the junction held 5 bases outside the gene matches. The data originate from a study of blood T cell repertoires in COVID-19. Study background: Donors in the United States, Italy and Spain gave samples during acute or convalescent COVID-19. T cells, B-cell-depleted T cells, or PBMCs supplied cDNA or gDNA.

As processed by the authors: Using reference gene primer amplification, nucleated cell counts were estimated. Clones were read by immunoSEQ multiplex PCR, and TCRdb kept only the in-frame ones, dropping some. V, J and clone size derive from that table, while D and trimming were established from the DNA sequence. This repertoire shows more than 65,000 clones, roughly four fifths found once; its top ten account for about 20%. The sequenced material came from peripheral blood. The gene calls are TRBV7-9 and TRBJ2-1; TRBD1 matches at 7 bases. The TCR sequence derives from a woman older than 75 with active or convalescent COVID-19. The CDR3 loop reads CASSYRDSYNEQFF. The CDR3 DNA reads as TGTGCCAGCAGTTACCGGGACAGCTACAATGAGCAGTTCTTC. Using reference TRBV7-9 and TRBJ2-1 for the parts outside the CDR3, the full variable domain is DTGVSQNPRHKITKRGQNVTFRCDPISEHNRLYWYRQTLGQGPEFLTYFQNEAQLEKSRLLSDRFSAERPKGSFSTLEIQRTEQGDSAMYLCASSYRDSYNEQFFGPGTRLTVL.